The 21 T cell receptor beta chains listed next were all sequenced from one sample in a study of cytomegalovirus exposure and HLA in healthy donors. Data came from immunoSEQ multiplex PCR; TCRdb stores just in-frame clones and leaves some out. The table lists 150,000 to 200,000 clones, roughly 89% of them singletons. The material sequenced was PBMCs. Every receptor here comes from a woman younger than 30 in good health and CMV-seropositive.

The chain is built from TRBV29-1 and TRBJ1-2; TRBD1 is a possible D gene (5 bases). The CDR3 loop spans 13 amino acids. Germline CDR1 is SQVTM and CDR2 is ANQGSEA. Trimming pared 2 bases from V and 7 bases from J, leaving 14 bases between. The CDR3 loop is CSVERGQGGGYTF. For the CDR3, the DNA is TGCAGCGTTGAAAGGGGCCAGGGTGGTGGCTACACCTTC.

CDR3: CAWRSPGRVHYGYTF. The CDR3 bases are TGTGCCTGGAGATCCCCCGGCAGGGTGCACTATGGCTACACCTTC. This rearrangement joins TRBV30 to TRBJ1-2; the D gene is possibly TRBD1 (5 bases). Trimming stripped 3 bases from V and 3 bases from J, with 17 bases between. In germline, CDR1 is GTSNPN, CDR2 SVGIG (reference sequence). The CDR3 spans 15 residues.

V usage is TRBV7-2 and J usage is TRBJ2-5; 15 bases map to TRBD2. Per the germline V gene, CDR1 is SGHTA and CDR2 is FQGNSA. This CDR3 region has 17 residues. V shed 3 bases and J 5 bases; nucleotides not matched to a gene: 7. CDR3 nucleotide sequence: TGTGCCAGCAGCTTGGGCTGGACTAGCGGGAGGGGGGAGACCCAGTACTTC. Translated, it gives CASSLGWTSGRGETQYF.

V and J are TRBV6-4 and TRBJ2-1; 10 nucleotides match TRBD2. Germline loops: CDR1 MRHNA, CDR2 SNTAGT. The CDR3 is 16 residues long. The junction had 2 bases not matched to a gene; V was cut back by 3 bases and J by 0 bases. The CDR3 here is CASSDGLADSYNEQFF. Here the CDR3 DNA reads TGTGCCAGCAGTGATGGACTAGCGGACTCCTACAATGAGCAGTTCTTC.

This clone was seen a few times. The chain is built from TRBV11-3 and TRBJ2-3, with 12 bases fitting TRBD2. This CDR3 is 16 amino acids long. Trimming removed 4 bases from V and 6 bases from J; junction bases left unmatched: 8. The germline V gene encodes CDR1 SGHNT and CDR2 YENEEA. The CDR3 bases are TGTGCCAGCAGCTCCTCTAGCGGGAGGGCCACCGATACGCAGTATTTT. This encodes CASSSSSGRATDTQYF.

The chain has TRBV4-2 and TRBJ2-7; 9 nucleotides agree with TRBD2. V shed 1 base, J shed 4 bases, and the junction held 5 bases outside the gene matches. The CDR3 runs to 15 residues. In germline, CDR1 is LGHNA, CDR2 YNFKEQ. The CDR3: CASSQGLAGVYEQYF. The CDR3 bases are TGTGCCAGCAGCCAAGGATTAGCGGGGGTTTACGAGCAGTACTTC.

The chain links TRBV11-3 to TRBJ2-3; 7 nucleotides agree with TRBD1. The germline V gene encodes CDR1 SGHNT and CDR2 YENEEA. V lost 4 bases to trimming and J lost 3 bases; unmatched junction nucleotides: 4. The length of the CDR3 is 14 residues. CDR3 coding DNA: TGTGCCAGCAGCTCCGGGACAGTAACAGATACGCAGTATTTT. As protein: CASSSGTVTDTQYF.

The rearrangement uses TRBV28 and TRBJ2-5; 11 bases map to TRBD2. V shed 5 bases, J shed 2 bases, and the junction held 4 bases outside the gene matches. CDR1 is MDHEN, CDR2 SYDVKM, per germline. This CDR3 spans 15 amino acids. The chain's CDR3 is CASSLRLAGQETQYF. The CDR3 DNA reads TGTGCCAGCAGTCTCAGACTAGCGGGGCAAGAGACCCAGTACTTC.

This clone was counted between two and nine times. The gene calls are TRBV11-3 and TRBJ2-1; possibly TRBD1 for D (6 bases). The CDR3 totals 18 residues. The germline V gene has CDR1 SGHNT and CDR2 YENEEA. Trimming left V 0 bases short and J 4 bases short, with 19 bases between. CDR3 sequence reads: CASSLDEFGWGPYNEQFF. DNA of the CDR3: TGTGCCAGCAGCTTAGACGAATTTGGGTGGGGGCCGTACAATGAGCAGTTCTTC.

The V and J genes are TRBV18 and TRBJ2-1; 7 nucleotides agree with TRBD1. Trimming at V came to 2 bases and at J to 7 bases, leaving 8 bases not matched to a gene. The CDR3 loop spans 15 amino acids. CDR1 and CDR2 (germline): KGHSH, LQKENI. CDR3 amino acids: CASSPFQGVWNEQFF. The CDR3 DNA reads TGTGCCAGCTCACCATTCCAGGGGGTTTGGAATGAGCAGTTCTTC.

V is TRBV30 and J is TRBJ1-5; 9 bases match TRBD1. Per the germline V gene, CDR1 is GTSNPN and CDR2 is SVGIG (reference sequence). The CDR3 spans 16 residues. Trimming took 8 bases from V and 4 from J; bases not matched to a gene: 15. The CDR3 protein is CAAWAGQGPSNQPQHF. The CDR3 nucleotides read TGTGCCGCCTGGGCAGGACAGGGGCCTTCGAATCAGCCCCAGCATTTT.

V gene TRBV6-5 combines with J gene TRBJ1-3, with D hard to call. This CDR3 spans 12 amino acids. Trimming removed 7 bases from V and 0 bases from J, with 4 bases in between. Germline loops: CDR1 MNHEY, CDR2 SVGAGI. Here the CDR3 DNA reads TGTGCCAGCACGGGCTCTGGAAACACCATATATTTT. Its translation is CASTGSGNTIYF.

This chain joins TRBV29-1 and TRBJ1-5; possible D gene TRBD1, 5 bases. The CDR3 length is 12 residues. Trimming removed 7 bases from V and 3 bases from J, with 10 bases in between. CDR1 is SQVTM, CDR2 ANQGSEA, per germline. The CDR3 spells CSARQPNQPQHF. The DNA of the CDR3 is TGCAGCGCCCGACAGCCCAATCAGCCCCAGCATTTT.

This sequence joins TRBV30 and TRBJ2-7, with D tentatively TRBD2 (8 bases). CDR3 length: 20 residues. Germline CDR1 GTSNPN, CDR2 SVGIG (reference sequence). V lost 2 bases and J lost 0, with 29 bases in between. The chain's CDR3 is CAWSPTGGTAHFSSSYEQYF. In DNA form, the CDR3 reads TGTGCCTGGAGTCCCACGGGGGGGACAGCCCACTTCTCGAGCTCCTACGAGCAGTACTTC.

The rearrangement links TRBV27 to TRBJ2-2, with 8 bases identical to TRBD1. Looked up from germline, CDR1 is MNHEY and CDR2 is SMNVEV (reference sequence). The CDR3 sequence is 14 residues long. With 3 bases clipped from V and 7 bases from J, the junction kept 4 bases outside the gene matches. The CDR3 DNA reads as TGTGCCAGCAGTTTTCAGGGGGCCGGCGGGGAGCTGTTTTTT. Encoded protein: CASSFQGAGGELFF.

The chain has TRBV7-9 and TRBJ1-2; no reliable D call. The germline CDR1 and CDR2 sequences are SEHNR and FQNEAQ (reference sequence). This CDR3 has 12 residues. Deletions cut 5 bases from V and 2 bases from J, with 6 bases between. The CDR3 nucleotides read TGTGCCAGCAGCCCCTCCAACTATGGCTACACCTTC. Amino acids: CASSPSNYGYTF.

The chain carries TRBV18 and TRBJ2-1; 10 nucleotides align to TRBD2. V lost 0 bases to trimming and J lost 6 bases; unmatched junction nucleotides: 5. The CDR3 runs to 16 residues. Germline CDR1 reads KGHSH; CDR2 reads LQKENI. The CDR3, as DNA: TGTGCCAGCTCACCACCGACTAGCGGGCTTTTCAATGAGCAGTTCTTC. Its translation is CASSPPTSGLFNEQFF.

V and J are TRBV9 and TRBJ1-4; no reliable D call. The germline gives CDR1 SGDLS, CDR2 YYNGEE. Trimming removed 0 bases from V and 5 bases from J, with 8 bases in between. The CDR3 has 14 residues. The CDR3 here is CASSVGPPNEKLFF. The CDR3 DNA reads TGTGCCAGCAGCGTAGGGCCCCCGAATGAAAAACTGTTTTTT.

The V call is TRBV7-9, the J call TRBJ1-2; D gene unclear. V lost 4 bases to trimming and J lost 3 bases, with 12 bases between them. This CDR3 region has 14 residues. From germline, CDR1 is SEHNR and CDR2 FQNEAQ (reference sequence). The CDR3 reads CASSSEDFYYGYTF. In nucleotides, the CDR3 is TGTGCCAGCAGCTCCGAGGACTTCTACTATGGCTACACCTTC.

The rearrangement joins TRBV5-1 to TRBJ2-7; D call uncertain. Per the germline V gene, CDR1 is SGHRS and CDR2 is YFSETQ. There are 14 residues in the CDR3. V was pared by 0 bases and J by 1 base, with 8 bases between. The CDR3: CASSLDFRSYEQYF. The CDR3 coding sequence is TGCGCCAGCAGCTTGGATTTCAGATCCTACGAGCAGTACTTC.

This clone has at least ten counts. The chain is built from TRBV10-2 and TRBJ2-2, with a weak D call TRBD1 (5 bases). This CDR3 is 13 amino acids long. V was shortened by 3 bases and J by 3 bases, with 5 bases between the two germline ends. The germline V gene encodes CDR1 WSHSY and CDR2 SAAADI. CDR3 sequence: CASSDRDTGELFF. CDR3 bases: TGCGCCAGCAGTGACAGGGACACCGGGGAGCTGTTTTTT.